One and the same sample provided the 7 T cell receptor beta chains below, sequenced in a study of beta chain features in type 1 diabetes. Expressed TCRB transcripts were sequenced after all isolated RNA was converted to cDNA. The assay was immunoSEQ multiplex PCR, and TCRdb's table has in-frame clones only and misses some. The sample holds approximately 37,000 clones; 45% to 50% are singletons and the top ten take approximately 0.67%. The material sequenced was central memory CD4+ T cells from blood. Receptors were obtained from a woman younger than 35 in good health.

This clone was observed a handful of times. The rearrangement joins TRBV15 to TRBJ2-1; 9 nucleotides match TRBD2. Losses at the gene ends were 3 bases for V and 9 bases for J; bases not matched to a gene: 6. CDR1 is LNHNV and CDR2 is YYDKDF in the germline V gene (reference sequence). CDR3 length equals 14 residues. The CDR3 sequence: CATSSLAGVSEQFF. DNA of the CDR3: TGTGCCACCAGCAGCTTAGCGGGAGTCAGTGAGCAGTTCTTC.

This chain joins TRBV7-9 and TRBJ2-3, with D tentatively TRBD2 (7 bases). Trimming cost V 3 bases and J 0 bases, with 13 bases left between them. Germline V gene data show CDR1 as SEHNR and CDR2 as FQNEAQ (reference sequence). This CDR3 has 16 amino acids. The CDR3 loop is CASSFLGGGSTDTQYF. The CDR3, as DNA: TGTGCCAGCAGCTTTTTAGGGGGGGGCAGCACAGATACGCAGTATTTT. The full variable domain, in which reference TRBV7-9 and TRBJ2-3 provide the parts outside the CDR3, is DTGVSQNPRHKITKRGQNVTFRCDPISEHNRLYWYRQTLGQGPEFLTYFQNEAQLEKSRLLSDRFSAERPKGSFSTLEIQRTEQGDSAMYLCASSFLGGGSTDTQYFGPGTRLTVL.

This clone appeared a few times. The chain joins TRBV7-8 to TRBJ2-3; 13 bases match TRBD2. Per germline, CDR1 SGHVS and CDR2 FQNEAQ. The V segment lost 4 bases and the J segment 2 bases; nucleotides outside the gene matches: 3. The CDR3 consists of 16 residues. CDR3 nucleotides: TGTGCCAGCAGCTCCGGACTAGCGGGAGACACAGATACGCAGTATTTT. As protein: CASSSGLAGDTDTQYF.

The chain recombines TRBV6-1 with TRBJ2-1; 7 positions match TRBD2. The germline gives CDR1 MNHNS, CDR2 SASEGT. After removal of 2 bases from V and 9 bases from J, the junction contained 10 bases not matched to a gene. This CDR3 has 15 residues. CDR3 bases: TGTGCCAGCAGTGAACTCTCCGGGACTAACGCTGAGCAGTTCTTC. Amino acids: CASSELSGTNAEQFF.

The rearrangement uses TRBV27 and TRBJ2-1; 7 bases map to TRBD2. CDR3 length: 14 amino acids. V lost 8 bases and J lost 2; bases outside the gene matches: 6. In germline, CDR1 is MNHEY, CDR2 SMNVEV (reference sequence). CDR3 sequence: CASRSGLTYNEQFF. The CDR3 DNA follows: TGTGCCAGCCGCTCGGGACTAACCTACAATGAGCAGTTCTTC.

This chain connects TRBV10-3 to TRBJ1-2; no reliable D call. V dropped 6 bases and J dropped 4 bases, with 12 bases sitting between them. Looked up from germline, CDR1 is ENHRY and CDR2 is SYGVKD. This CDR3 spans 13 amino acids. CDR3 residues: CAIRLSEGYGYTF. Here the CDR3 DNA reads TGTGCCATCAGGCTCTCCGAGGGCTATGGCTACACCTTC.

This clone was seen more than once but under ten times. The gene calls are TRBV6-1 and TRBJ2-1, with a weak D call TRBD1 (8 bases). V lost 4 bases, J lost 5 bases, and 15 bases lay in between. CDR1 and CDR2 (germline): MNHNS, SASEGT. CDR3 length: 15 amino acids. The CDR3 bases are TGTGCCAGCAGTGTGCACAGGGGGGGGAACAATGAGCAGTTCTTC. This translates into CASSVHRGGNNEQFF.